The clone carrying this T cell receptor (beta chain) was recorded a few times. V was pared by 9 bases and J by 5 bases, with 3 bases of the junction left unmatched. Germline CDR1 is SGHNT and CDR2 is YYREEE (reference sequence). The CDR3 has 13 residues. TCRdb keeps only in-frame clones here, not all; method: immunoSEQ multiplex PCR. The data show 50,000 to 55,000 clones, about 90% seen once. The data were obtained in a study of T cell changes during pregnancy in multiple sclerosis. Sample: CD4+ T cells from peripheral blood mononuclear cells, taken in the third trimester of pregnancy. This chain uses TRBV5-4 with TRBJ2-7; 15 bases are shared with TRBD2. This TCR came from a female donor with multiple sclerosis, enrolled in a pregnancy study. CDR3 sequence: CAMGLAGGDEQYF. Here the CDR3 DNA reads TGTGCCATGGGACTAGCGGGGGGTGACGAGCAGTACTTC.